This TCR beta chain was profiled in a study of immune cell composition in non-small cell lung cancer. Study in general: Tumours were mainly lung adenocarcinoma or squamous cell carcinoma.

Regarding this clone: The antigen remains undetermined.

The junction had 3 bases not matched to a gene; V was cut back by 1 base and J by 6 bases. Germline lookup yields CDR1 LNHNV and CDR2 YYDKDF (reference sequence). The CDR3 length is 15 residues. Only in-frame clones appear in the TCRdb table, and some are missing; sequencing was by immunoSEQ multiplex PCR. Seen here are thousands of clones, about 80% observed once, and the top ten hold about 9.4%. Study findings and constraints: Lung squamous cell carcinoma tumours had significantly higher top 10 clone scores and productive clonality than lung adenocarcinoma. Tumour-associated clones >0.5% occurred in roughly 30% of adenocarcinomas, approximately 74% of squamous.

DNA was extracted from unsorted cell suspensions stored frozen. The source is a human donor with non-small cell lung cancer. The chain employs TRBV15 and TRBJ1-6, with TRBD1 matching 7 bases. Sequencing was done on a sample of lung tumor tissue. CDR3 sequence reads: CATSRGQGGNSPLHF. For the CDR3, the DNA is TGTGCCACCAGCAGAGGTCAGGGGGGTAATTCACCCCTCCACTTT.